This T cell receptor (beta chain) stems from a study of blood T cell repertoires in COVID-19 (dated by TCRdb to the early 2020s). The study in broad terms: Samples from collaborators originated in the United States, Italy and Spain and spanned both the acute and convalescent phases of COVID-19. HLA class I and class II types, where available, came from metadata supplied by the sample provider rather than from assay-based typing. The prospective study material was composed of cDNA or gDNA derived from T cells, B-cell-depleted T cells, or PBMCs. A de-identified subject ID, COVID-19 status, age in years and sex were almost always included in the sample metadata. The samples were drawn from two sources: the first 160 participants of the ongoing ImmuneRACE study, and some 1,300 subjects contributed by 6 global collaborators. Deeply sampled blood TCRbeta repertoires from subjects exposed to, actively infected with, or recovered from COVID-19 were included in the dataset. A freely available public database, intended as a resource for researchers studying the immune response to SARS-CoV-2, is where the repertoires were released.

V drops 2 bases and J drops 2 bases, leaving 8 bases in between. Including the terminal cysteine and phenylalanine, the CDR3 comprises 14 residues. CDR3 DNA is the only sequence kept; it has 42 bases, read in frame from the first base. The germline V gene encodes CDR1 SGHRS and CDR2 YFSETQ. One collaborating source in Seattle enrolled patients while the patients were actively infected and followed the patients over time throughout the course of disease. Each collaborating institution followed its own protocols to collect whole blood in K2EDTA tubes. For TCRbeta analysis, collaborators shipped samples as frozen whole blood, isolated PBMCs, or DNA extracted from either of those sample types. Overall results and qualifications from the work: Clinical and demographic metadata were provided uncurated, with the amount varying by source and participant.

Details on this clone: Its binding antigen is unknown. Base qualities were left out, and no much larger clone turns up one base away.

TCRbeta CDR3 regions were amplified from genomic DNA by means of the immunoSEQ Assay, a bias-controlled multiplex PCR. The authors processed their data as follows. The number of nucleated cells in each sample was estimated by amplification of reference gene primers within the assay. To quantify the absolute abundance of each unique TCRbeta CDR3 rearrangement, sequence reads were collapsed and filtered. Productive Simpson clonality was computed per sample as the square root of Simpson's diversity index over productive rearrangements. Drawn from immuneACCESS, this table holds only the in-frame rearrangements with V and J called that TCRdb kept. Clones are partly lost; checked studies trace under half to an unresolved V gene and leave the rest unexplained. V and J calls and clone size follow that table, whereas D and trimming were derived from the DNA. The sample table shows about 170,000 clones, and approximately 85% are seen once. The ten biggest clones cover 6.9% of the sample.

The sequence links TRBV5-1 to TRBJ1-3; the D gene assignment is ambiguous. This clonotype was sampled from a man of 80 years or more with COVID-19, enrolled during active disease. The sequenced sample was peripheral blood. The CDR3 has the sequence CASSFSEPGNTIYF. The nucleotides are TGCGCCAGCAGCTTCTCAGAACCTGGAAACACCATATATTTT. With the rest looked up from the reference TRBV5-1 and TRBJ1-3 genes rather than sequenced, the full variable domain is KAGVTQTPRYLIKTRGQQVTLSCSPISGHRSVSWYQQTPGQGLQFLFEYFSETQRNKGNFPGRFSGRQFSNSRSEMNVSTLELGDSALYLCASSFSEPGNTIYFGEGSWLTVV.